Listed here are 9 T cell receptor beta chains from one sample, sequenced in a study of cytomegalovirus exposure and HLA in healthy donors. Measured with immunoSEQ multiplex PCR; TCRdb has only the in-frame clones, and not every one. The sample carries roughly 240,000 clones, around 87% recorded once. Material for sequencing was PBMCs. The receptors stem from a young man in good health and CMV-seronegative.

V gene TRBV11-2 combines with J gene TRBJ2-7, with 11 positions matching TRBD2. Germline V gene sequence: CDR1 SGHAT, CDR2 FQNNGV. The CDR3 length is 17 residues. The V and J ends lost 2 bases and 0 bases, in that order; junction bases with no gene match: 6. CDR3 in amino acids: CASSLTSGGPSSYEQYF. CDR3 coding DNA: TGTGCCAGCAGCTTAACTAGCGGGGGCCCCAGCTCCTACGAGCAGTACTTC.

The gene calls are TRBV9 and TRBJ2-5, with D perhaps TRBD2 (5 bases). Trimming removed 4 bases at V and 5 bases at J, with 9 bases between. This CDR3 has 12 amino acids. CDR1 is SGDLS and CDR2 is YYNGEE in the germline V gene. CDR3 sequence (DNA): TGTGCCAGCAGCCCGGGAACGGAGACCCAGTACTTC. Translated: CASSPGTETQYF.

The chain combines TRBV19 with TRBJ2-1, with 7 bases matching TRBD2. Losses at the gene ends were 3 bases for V and 0 bases for J; bases not matched to a gene: 14. CDR3 length equals 19 residues. Per germline, CDR1 LNHDA and CDR2 SQIVND (reference sequence). The CDR3 sequence: CASSIFGGSHTISYNEQFF. Here the CDR3 DNA reads TGTGCCAGTAGTATCTTTGGCGGGAGTCACACAATCTCCTACAATGAGCAGTTCTTC.

The rearrangement uses TRBV29-1 and TRBJ1-1; 7 nucleotides match TRBD1. CDR1 and CDR2 (germline): SQVTM, ANQGSEA. With V trimmed by 1 base and J by 1 base, 0 bases remained unmatched. This CDR3 spans 13 amino acids. This chain's CDR3 is CSVEGQGNTEAFF. The CDR3 DNA sequence: TGCAGCGTTGAAGGACAGGGGAACACTGAAGCTTTCTTT. The variable domain in full, with the rest retrieved from reference TRBV29-1 and TRBJ1-1, is SAVISQKPSRDICQRGTSLTIQCQVDSQVTMMFWYRQQPGQSLTLIATANQGSEATYESGFVIDKFPISRPNLTFSTLTVSNMSPEDSSIYLCSVEGQGNTEAFFGQGTRLTVV.

V usage is TRBV13 and J usage is TRBJ2-2; TRBD2 is a possible D gene (5 bases). Germline values: CDR1 PRHDT, CDR2 FYEKMQ (reference sequence). V was shortened by 3 bases and J by 9 bases, with 11 bases between the two germline ends. This CDR3 comprises 13 residues. CDR3 sequence reads: CASSFGENRELFF. The CDR3 DNA is TGTGCCAGCAGCTTTGGGGAGAACAGGGAGCTGTTTTTT.

This clone has a single count. V is TRBV28 and J is TRBJ1-1; 8 bases map to TRBD1. V dropped 5 bases and J dropped 4; count of bases not matched to a gene: 12. CDR3 length: 16 amino acids. Germline assignment: CDR1 MDHEN and CDR2 SYDVKM. The CDR3, as DNA: TGTGCCAGCAGTCCAGGGGGCAGGGTGGTCGGCACTGAAGCTTTCTTT. The encoded protein is CASSPGGRVVGTEAFF.

This clone occurred once. This sequence joins TRBV27 and TRBJ2-1, with TRBD2 matching 8 bases. V shed 3 bases, J shed 6 bases, and the junction held 19 bases outside the gene matches. The germline V gene has CDR1 MNHEY and CDR2 SMNVEV (reference sequence). This CDR3 has 19 residues. The CDR3, as DNA: TGTGCCAGCAGTTTCCCAACCTGGGGGGCGGGAGGAAGGTTCAATGAGCAGTTCTTC. Amino acid sequence: CASSFPTWGAGGRFNEQFF.

The chain joins TRBV27 to TRBJ1-1; D not resolved. The CDR3 covers 12 residues. CDR1 and CDR2 (germline): MNHEY, SMNVEV (reference sequence). V was cut by 4 bases and J by 4 bases, with 7 bases left in between. The CDR3, as DNA: TGTGCCAGCAGTTCTCGGGGCACTGAAGCTTTCTTT. It encodes CASSSRGTEAFF.

The V and J genes are TRBV18 and TRBJ1-2; D is ambiguous. Deletions cut 3 bases from V and 0 bases from J, with 11 bases between. Germline V gives CDR1 KGHSH, CDR2 LQKENI. This CDR3 is built from 15 residues. CDR3 residues: CASSPLPKTNYGYTF. CDR3 coding DNA: TGTGCCAGCTCACCTTTGCCTAAAACTAACTATGGCTACACCTTC.